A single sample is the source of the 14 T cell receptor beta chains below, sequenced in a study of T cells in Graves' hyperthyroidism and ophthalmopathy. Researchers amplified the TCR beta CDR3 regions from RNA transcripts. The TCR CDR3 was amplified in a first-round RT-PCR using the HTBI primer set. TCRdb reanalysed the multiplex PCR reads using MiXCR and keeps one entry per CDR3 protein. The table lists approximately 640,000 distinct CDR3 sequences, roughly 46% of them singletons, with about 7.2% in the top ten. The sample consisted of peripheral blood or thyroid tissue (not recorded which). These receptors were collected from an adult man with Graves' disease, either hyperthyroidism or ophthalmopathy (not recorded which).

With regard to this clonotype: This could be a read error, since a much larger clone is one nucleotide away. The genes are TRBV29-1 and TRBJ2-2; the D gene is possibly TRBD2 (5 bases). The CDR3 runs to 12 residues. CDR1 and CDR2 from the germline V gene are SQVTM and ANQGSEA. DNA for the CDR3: TGCAGCGTTGAAGAAGCCACCGGGGAGCTGCTTTTT. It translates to CSVEEATGELLF.

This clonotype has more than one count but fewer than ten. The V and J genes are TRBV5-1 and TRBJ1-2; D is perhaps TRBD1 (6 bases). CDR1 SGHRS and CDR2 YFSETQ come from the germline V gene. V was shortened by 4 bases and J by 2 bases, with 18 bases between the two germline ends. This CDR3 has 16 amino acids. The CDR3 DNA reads TGCGCCAGCAGCGGAACCGACACCGGGGGCAACTATGGCTACACCTTC. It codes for CASSGTDTGGNYGYTF.

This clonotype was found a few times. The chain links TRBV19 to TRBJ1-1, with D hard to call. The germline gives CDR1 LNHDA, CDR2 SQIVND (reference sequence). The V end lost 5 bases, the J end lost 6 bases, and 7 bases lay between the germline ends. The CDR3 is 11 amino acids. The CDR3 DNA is TGTGCCAGTAGTCATAGCGCTGAAGCTTTCTTT. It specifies CASSHSAEAFF.

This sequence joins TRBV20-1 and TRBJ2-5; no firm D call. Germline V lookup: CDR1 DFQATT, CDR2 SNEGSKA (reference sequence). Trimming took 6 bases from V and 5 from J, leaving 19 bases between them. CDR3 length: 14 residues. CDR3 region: CSARTTGSMETQYF. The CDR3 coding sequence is TGCAGTGCGAGAACAACCGGGTCGATGGAGACCCAGTACTTC.

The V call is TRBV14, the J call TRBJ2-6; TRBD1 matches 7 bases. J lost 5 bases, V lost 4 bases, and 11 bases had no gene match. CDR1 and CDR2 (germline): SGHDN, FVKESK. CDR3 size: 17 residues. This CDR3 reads CASSRGTDLFWANVLTF. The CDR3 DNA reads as TGTGCCAGCAGCCGTGGGACAGATCTCTTTTGGGCCAACGTCCTGACTTTC.

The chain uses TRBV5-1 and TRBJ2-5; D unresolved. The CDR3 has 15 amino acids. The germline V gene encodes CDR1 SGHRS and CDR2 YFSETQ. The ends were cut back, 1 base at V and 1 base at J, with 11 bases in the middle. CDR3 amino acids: CASSLSGSTQETQYF. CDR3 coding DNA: TGCGCCAGCAGCTTGTCGGGTTCTACCCAAGAGACCCAGTACTTC.

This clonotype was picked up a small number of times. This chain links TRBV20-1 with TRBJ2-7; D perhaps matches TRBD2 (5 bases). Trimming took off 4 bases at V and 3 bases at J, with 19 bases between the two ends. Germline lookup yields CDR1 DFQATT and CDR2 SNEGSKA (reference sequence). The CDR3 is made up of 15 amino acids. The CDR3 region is CSATSPLDGDYEQYF. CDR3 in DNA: TGCAGTGCTACCTCCCCGCTCGACGGGGACTACGAGCAGTACTTC.

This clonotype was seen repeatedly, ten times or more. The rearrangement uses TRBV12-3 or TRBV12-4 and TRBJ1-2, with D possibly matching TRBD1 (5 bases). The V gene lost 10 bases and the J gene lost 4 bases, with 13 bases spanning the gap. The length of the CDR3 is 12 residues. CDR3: CAIGGSGYGYTF. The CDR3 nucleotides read TGTGCCATCGGGGGGTCCGGCTATGGCTACACCTTC.

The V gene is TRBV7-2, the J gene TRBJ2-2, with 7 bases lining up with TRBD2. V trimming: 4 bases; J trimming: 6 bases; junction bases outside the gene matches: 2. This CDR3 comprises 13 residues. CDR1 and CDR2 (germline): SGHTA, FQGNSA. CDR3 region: CASSWEGSGELFF. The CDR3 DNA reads TGTGCCAGCAGCTGGGAGGGTTCCGGGGAGCTGTTTTTT.

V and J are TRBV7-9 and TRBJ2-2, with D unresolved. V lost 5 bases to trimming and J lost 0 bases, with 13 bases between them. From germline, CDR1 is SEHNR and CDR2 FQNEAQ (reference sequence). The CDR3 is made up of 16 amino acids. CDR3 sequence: CASSPRVGANTGELFF. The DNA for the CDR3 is TGTGCCAGCAGCCCTCGCGTGGGCGCGAACACCGGGGAGCTGTTTTTT.

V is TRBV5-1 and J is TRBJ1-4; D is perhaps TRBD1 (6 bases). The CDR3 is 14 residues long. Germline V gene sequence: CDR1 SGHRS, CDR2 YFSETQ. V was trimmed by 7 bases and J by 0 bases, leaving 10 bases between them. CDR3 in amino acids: CASSDRSTNEKLFF. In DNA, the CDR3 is TGCGCCAGCTCGGACAGATCAACTAATGAAAAACTGTTTTTT. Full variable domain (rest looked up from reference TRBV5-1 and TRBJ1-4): KAGVTQTPRYLIKTRGQQVTLSCSPISGHRSVSWYQQTPGQGLQFLFEYFSETQRNKGNFPGRFSGRQFSNSRSEMNVSTLELGDSALYLCASSDRSTNEKLFFGSGTQLSVL.

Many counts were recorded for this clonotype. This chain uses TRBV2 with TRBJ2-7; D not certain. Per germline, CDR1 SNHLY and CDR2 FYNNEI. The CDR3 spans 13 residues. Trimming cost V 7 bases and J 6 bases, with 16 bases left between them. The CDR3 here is CASMAFHSREQYF. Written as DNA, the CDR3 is TGTGCCAGCATGGCCTTCCATTCGCGCGAGCAGTACTTC. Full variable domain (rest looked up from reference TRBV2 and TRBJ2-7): EPEVTQTPSHQVTQMGQEVILRCVPISNHLYFYWYRQILGQKVEFLVSFYNNEISEKSEIFDDQFSVERPDGSNFTLKIRSTKLEDSAMYFCASMAFHSREQYFGPGTRLTVT.

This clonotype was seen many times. The CDR3 coding sequence is TGCGCCAGCAGCTTGACCCGCGGACAGGGGGCGAATAATTCACCCCTCCACTTT. It codes for CASSLTRGQGANNSPLHF. This chain links TRBV5-1 with TRBJ1-6, with 11 nucleotides matching TRBD1. Trimming cost V 1 base and J 5 bases; bases outside gene matches: 8. CDR1 is SGHRS and CDR2 is YFSETQ in the germline V gene. This CDR3 spans 18 amino acids.

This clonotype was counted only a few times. The DNA for the CDR3 is TGCAGTGCTAGCAGCGATAATAGCAATCAGCCCCAGCATTTT. Translated, it gives CSASSDNSNQPQHF. This chain joins TRBV20-1 and TRBJ1-5, with D hard to call. The V end lost 3 bases, the J end lost 0 bases, and 9 bases lay between the germline ends. The germline V gene has CDR1 DFQATT and CDR2 SNEGSKA (reference sequence). CDR3 length: 14 residues.